This T cell receptor (beta chain) came from a study of T cell changes during pregnancy in multiple sclerosis. The method was immunoSEQ multiplex PCR; TCRdb's version includes in-frame clones alone and lacks a portion of them. Here the sample spans 45,000 to 55,000 clones, 88% being singletons. With 3 bases removed from V and 7 bases from J, the gap between germline ends came to 16 bases. The CDR3 is 15 amino acids. CDR1 and CDR2 from the germline V gene are GTSNPN and SVGIG (reference sequence). The specimen comprised CD4+ T cells from peripheral blood mononuclear cells, sampled in the second trimester of pregnancy. The chain has TRBV30 and TRBJ1-6; D is uncertain. The TCR originated in a female donor with multiple sclerosis, enrolled in a pregnancy study. The CDR3 nucleotides read TGTGCCTGGAGACTGCTTCCGAGCCAAAATTCACCCCTCCACTTT. Encoded protein: CAWRLLPSQNSPLHF.